This is a list of T cell receptor beta chains from one sample in a study of T cell changes during pregnancy in multiple sclerosis. Libraries were prepared by immunoSEQ multiplex PCR; TCRdb keeps only in-frame clonotypes and omits some of them. The sample has approximately 70,000 clones, approximately 90% seen once. The sequencing here drew on peripheral blood, taken in the second trimester of pregnancy. The receptor source for this set is a female donor in good health, enrolled as a control in a pregnancy study. Both conserved end residues are part of each CDR3. Each record gives: CDR3 length, V gene, CDR3 protein.

>15|TRBV19
CASSIGGEPRRTQYF
>13|TRBV10-2
CASSGQDNYEQYF
>13|TRBV28
CASRWDREETQYF
>15|TRBV6-1
CASSALAAFTDTQYF
>16|TRBV5-1
CASSFGQATSGNTIYF
>14|TRBV7-7
CASSTRQGIETQYF
>11|TRBV7-9
CASSLQGTQYF
>14|TRBV27
CASSGRGWDEKLFF
>17|TRBV10-1
CASRPGQTKYSNQPQHF
>15|TRBV7-2
CASSFYSGSAYEQYF
>15|TRBV12-5
CASGSLDRGNSPLHF
>16|TRBV28
CASSSFWERGHNEQFF
>15|TRBV27
CASSLLAGGRDTQYF
>15|TRBV5-1
CASNRQGASNTEAFF
>14|TRBV19
CASSISQGSYGYTF
>17|TRBV23-1
CASSQAATGALSTEAFF
>13|TRBV6-5
CASRGTGTQPQHF
>18|TRBV29-1
CSVEGREVIIPRYNEQFF
>13|TRBV19
CASSMLDQETQYF
>14|TRBV9
CASSYRQVPYEQYF
>16|TRBV27
CASSLTAGPTSYEQYF
>13|TRBV9
CASSQGRGGELFF
>11|TRBV20-1
CSARRGYEQYF
>14|TRBV27
CASSPRAGVETQYF
>15|TRBV7-2
CASSPGGGLSYEQYF
>16|TRBV7-8
CASSLGRGYSYNEQFF
>13|TRBV5-1
CASGRGQAWGYTF
>18|TRBV10-3
CAISESPGRGYPSYEQYF
>13|TRBV28
CASSEDRGSEQYF
>14|TRBV2
CASSEYGIQDTQYF
>14|TRBV5-6
CASSLSPSGGKPFF
>14|TRBV5-4
CASSMTGGGETQYF
>14|TRBV10-3
CAISESSGAAGYTF
>20|TRBV28
CASSPTDFSSGRPRGNEQFF
>15|TRBV9
CASSVGLAEYNEQFF
>13|TRBV18
CASSPPAYNEQFF
>14|TRBV6-1
CASSEGQPNQPQHF
>14|TRBV27
CASRLTSGAYEQYF
>11|TRBV5-8
CASSAGQSAFF
>14|TRBV18
CASSPDRVGNTIYF
>13|TRBV11-2
CASSAGRNQPQHF
>11|TRBV29-1
CSVEGPGELFF
>16|TRBV7-8
CASRVAGVSGANVLTF